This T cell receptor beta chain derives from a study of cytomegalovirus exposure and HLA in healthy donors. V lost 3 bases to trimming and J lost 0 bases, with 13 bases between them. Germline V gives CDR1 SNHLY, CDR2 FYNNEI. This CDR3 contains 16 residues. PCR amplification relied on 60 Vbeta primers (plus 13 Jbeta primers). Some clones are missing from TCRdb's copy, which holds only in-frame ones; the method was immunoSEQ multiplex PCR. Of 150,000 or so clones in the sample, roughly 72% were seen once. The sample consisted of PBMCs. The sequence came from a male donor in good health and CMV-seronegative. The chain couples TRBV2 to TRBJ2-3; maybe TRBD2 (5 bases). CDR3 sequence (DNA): TGTGCCAGCAGTGACCGGGGAACAACTAGCACAGATACGCAGTATTTT. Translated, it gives CASSDRGTTSTDTQYF.